The 16 T cell receptor beta chains below were found in one sample sequenced in a study of T cells in Graves' hyperthyroidism and ophthalmopathy. The TCR beta CDR3 regions underwent amplification using RNA transcripts as the source. The HTBI set primed first-round TCR CDR3 RT-PCR. TCRdb independently ran MiXCR on the multiplex PCR reads; one entry per CDR3 protein. Seen here are 500,000 to 600,000 distinct CDR3 sequences, 40% to 50% observed once, and the top ten hold about 43%. Sample: peripheral blood or thyroid tissue (not recorded which). All receptors derive from an adult woman with Graves' disease, either hyperthyroidism or ophthalmopathy (not recorded which).

The chain uses TRBV25-1 and TRBJ1-2, with D maybe TRBD1 (6 bases). Germline-derived CDR1 and CDR2 are MGHDK and SYGVNS. This CDR3 spans 12 amino acids. Trimming removed 8 bases from V and 8 bases from J, with 15 bases in between. For the CDR3, the DNA is TGTGCCAGCGTAGGGGGAGTTGACGGCTACACCTTC. Encoded protein: CASVGGVDGYTF.

The chain uses TRBV29-1 and TRBJ2-7; the match to TRBD1 covers 7 bases. Per the germline V gene, CDR1 is SQVTM and CDR2 is ANQGSEA. The CDR3 consists of 12 residues. The CDR3 DNA follows: TGCAGTGCCGGCGGACAGGCCTACGAGCAGTACTTC. It specifies CSAGGQAYEQYF.

This sequence joins TRBV7-2 and TRBJ2-5; D might be TRBD2 (6 bases). CDR3 length: 17 amino acids. Germline V gives CDR1 SGHTA, CDR2 FQGNSA. The V end lost 3 bases, the J end lost 1 base, and 18 bases lay between the germline ends. CDR3 bases: TGTGCCAGCAGCTTGATGGGGCTAGCGCCCCCCCAAGAGACCCAGTACTTC. Amino acid sequence: CASSLMGLAPPQETQYF.

This sequence joins TRBV20-1 and TRBJ2-7; D perhaps matches TRBD2 (5 bases). Germline V CDR1 and CDR2: DFQATT, SNEGSKA (reference sequence). The length of the CDR3 is 15 residues. Between the trimmed V and J ends, which lost 8 bases and 5 bases, there was a span of 25 bases. CDR3 coding DNA: TGCAGTCTTACCCTCCTTAGAGACCTCGGGGACGAGCAGTACTTC. Encoded protein: CSLTLLRDLGDEQYF.

As for this clonotype: Given the absence of the conserved phenylalanine or tryptophan at the CDR3 end, a read error is likely. Because the CDR3's place on the DNA is in doubt, the DNA is left out and the CDR3 is given as listed by TCRdb. The V call is TRBV10-3, the J call TRBJ1-1. The germline CDR1 and CDR2 sequences are ENHRY and SYGVKD. The CDR3 spans 8 amino acids, including both terminal residues. This chain's CDR3 is CAIRSGGV.

This clonotype has a count of ten or more. J is TRBJ1-2 and V is TRBV28, with D possibly being TRBD1 (5 bases). The CDR3 has 12 amino acids. V shed 6 bases and J shed 6 bases, with 11 bases lying between them. CDR1 is MDHEN, CDR2 SYDVKM, per germline. CDR3 in DNA: TGTGCCAGCAGGACAGTCGGCCATGGCTACACCTTC. This codes for CASRTVGHGYTF.

V usage is TRBV10-3 and J usage is TRBJ2-7; 7 nucleotides align to TRBD1. Germline CDR1 reads ENHRY; CDR2 reads SYGVKD. V was clipped by 2 bases and J by 5 bases; unmatched bases: 3. The CDR3 extends over 13 amino acids. The CDR3 DNA sequence: TGTGCCATCAGTGAGGACAGGGTTGACGAGCAGTACTTC. Its protein is CAISEDRVDEQYF.

The J gene is TRBJ1-6, the V gene TRBV2, with D unresolved. This CDR3 has 13 residues. The V end lost 4 bases, the J end lost 5 bases, and 6 bases lay between the germline ends. Germline V gene data show CDR1 as SNHLY and CDR2 as FYNNEI. In nucleotides, the CDR3 is TGTGCCAGCAGTGTTAACAATAATTCACCCCTCCACTTT. Protein sequence: CASSVNNNSPLHF. Using reference TRBV2 and TRBJ1-6 for the parts outside the CDR3, the full variable domain is EPEVTQTPSHQVTQMGQEVILRCVPISNHLYFYWYRQILGQKVEFLVSFYNNEISEKSEIFDDQFSVERPDGSNFTLKIRSTKLEDSAMYFCASSVNNNSPLHFGNGTRLTVT.

This clonotype was picked up many times. The chain employs TRBV5-1 and TRBJ2-5; D is perhaps TRBD2 (6 bases). Germline assignment: CDR1 SGHRS and CDR2 YFSETQ. Trimming removed 0 bases at V and 5 bases at J, with 23 bases between. The CDR3 contains 18 residues. The CDR3 DNA reads as TGCGCCAGCAGCTTGGGAATAACGCGGCCCGGGACTCGCGAGACCCAGTACTTC. Protein: CASSLGITRPGTRETQYF.

The V call is TRBV9, the J call TRBJ2-5; D is ambiguous. The germline V gene has CDR1 SGDLS and CDR2 YYNGEE. This CDR3 region has 14 residues. V was shortened by 4 bases and J by 5 bases, with 15 bases between the two germline ends. In DNA form, the CDR3 reads TGTGCCAGCAGCCCTTATGGTCTATTGGAGACCCAGTACTTC. This encodes CASSPYGLLETQYF.

This clonotype was seen many times. The V gene is TRBV14, the J gene TRBJ1-1; D uncertain. Germline values: CDR1 SGHDN, CDR2 FVKESK. The CDR3 spans 12 residues. The V end lost 4 bases, the J end lost 9 bases, and 12 bases lay between the germline ends. CDR3 residues: CASSPDRTKAFF. CDR3 DNA sequence: TGTGCCAGCAGCCCCGACCGGACTAAAGCTTTCTTT.

CDR3 in DNA: TGTGCCAGCAGCCCCCCTAGCGGGAGCTTCTACGAGCAGTACTTC. Translation gives CASSPPSGSFYEQYF. V is TRBV11-1 and J is TRBJ2-7; the match to TRBD2 covers 10 bases. Germline CDR1 SGHAT, CDR2 FQDESV (reference sequence). There are 15 residues in the CDR3. Trimming removed 5 bases from V and 3 bases from J; junction bases left unmatched: 7.

The chain links TRBV2 to TRBJ1-4; no firm D call. Germline V gene lookup returns CDR1 SNHLY and CDR2 FYNNEI. The CDR3 covers 14 residues. Trimming took 6 bases from V and 4 from J, leaving 12 bases between them. CDR3 region: CASSSGSLNEKLFF. The CDR3 DNA reads TGTGCCAGCAGCAGCGGGAGCCTTAATGAAAAACTGTTTTTT.

This chain connects TRBV5-1 to TRBJ2-7, with D possibly being TRBD1 (5 bases). CDR3 length: 15 amino acids. CDR1 and CDR2 from the germline V gene are SGHRS and YFSETQ. V gave up 6 bases and J gave up 0 bases, with 16 bases separating them. In nucleotides, the CDR3 is TGCGCCAGCACTCCTGGGGCAGGTCGCTCCTACGAGCAGTACTTC. As protein: CASTPGAGRSYEQYF.

This clonotype was seen repeatedly, ten times or more. This chain's CDR3 is CASSVAENTEAFF. CDR3 in DNA: TGTGCCAGCAGCGTAGCGGAGAACACTGAAGCTTTCTTT. The V call is TRBV9, the J call TRBJ1-1; unclear D gene. The V end lost 0 bases, the J end lost 1 base, and 4 bases lay between the germline ends. Germline V gene lookup returns CDR1 SGDLS and CDR2 YYNGEE. The CDR3 totals 13 residues.

This sequence joins TRBV25-1 and TRBJ1-4, with D maybe TRBD1 (5 bases). The CDR3 extends over 15 amino acids. Germline V lookup: CDR1 MGHDK, CDR2 SYGVNS. With 3 bases removed from V and 8 bases from J, the gap between germline ends came to 16 bases. CDR3 nucleotide sequence: TGTGCCAGCAGTGAGGTTAAGGGGTTCTTAGAAAAACTGTTTTTT. This codes for CASSEVKGFLEKLFF. The whole variable domain, filled in from reference TRBV25-1 and TRBJ1-4, reads EADIYQTPRYLVIGTGKKITLECSQTMGHDKMYWYQQDPGMELHLIHYSYGVNSTEKGDLSSESTVSRIRTEHFPLTLESARPSHTSQYLCASSEVKGFLEKLFFGSGTQLSVL.